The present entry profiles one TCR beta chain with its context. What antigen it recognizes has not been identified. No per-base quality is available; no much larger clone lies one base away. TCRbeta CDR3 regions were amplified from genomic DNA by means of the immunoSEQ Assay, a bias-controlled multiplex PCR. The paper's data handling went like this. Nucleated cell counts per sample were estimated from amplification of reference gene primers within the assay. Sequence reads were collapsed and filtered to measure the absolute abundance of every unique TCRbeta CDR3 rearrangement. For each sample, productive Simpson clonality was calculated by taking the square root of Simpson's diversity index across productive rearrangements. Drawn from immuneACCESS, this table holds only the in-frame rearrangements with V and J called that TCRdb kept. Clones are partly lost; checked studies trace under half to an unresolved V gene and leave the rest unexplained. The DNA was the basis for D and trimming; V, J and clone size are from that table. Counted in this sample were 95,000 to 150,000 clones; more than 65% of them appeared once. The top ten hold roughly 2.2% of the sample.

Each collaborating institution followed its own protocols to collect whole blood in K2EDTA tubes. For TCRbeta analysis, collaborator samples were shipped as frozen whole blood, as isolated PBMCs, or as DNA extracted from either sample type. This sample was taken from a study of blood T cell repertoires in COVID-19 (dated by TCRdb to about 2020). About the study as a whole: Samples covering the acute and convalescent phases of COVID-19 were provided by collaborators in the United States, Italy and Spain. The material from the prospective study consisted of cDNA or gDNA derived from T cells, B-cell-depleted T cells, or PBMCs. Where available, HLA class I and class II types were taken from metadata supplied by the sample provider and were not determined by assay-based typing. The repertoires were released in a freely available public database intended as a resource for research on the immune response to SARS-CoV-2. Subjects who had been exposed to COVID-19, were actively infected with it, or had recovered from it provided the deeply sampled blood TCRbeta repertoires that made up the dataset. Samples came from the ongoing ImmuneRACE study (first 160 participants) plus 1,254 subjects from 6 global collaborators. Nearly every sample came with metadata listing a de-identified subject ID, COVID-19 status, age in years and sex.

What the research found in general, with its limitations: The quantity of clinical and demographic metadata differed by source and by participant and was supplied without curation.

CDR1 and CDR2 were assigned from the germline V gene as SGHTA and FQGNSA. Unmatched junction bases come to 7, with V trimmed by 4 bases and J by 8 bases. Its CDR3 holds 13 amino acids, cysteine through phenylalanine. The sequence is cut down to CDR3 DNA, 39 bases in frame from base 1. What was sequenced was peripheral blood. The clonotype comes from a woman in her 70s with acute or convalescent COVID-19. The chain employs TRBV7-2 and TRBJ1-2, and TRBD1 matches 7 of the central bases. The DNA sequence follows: TGTGCCAGCAGCTCACGGGACAGTCGGGGCTACACCTTC. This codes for CASSSRDSRGYTF.